One sample yielded the 32 T cell receptor beta chains listed below, sequenced in a study of CD8 T cells in ankylosing spondylitis. TCRdb independently ran MiXCR on the 5' RACE reads; one entry per CDR3 protein. The data show 300,000 to 400,000 distinct CDR3 sequences, with 20% seen just once and around 12% held by the top ten. The sequenced sample was blood, either unsorted or a sorted T cell fraction (not recorded which). The receptors originated from a male donor with ankylosing spondylitis or in good health (not recorded which).

The V and J genes are TRBV6-5 and TRBJ2-2; 9 nucleotides match TRBD1. The germline gives CDR1 MNHEY, CDR2 SVGAGI. The CDR3 sequence is 18 residues long. J was trimmed by 6 bases and V by 0 bases; bases with no gene match: 11. The CDR3 spells CASSYSLPGQGFAGELFF. For the CDR3, the DNA is TGTGCCAGCAGTTACTCGTTACCCGGACAGGGGTTCGCCGGGGAGCTGTTTTTT.

This clonotype turned up a few times. The chain recombines TRBV11-2 with TRBJ2-7; D remains unclear. The CDR3 loop spans 15 amino acids. In germline, CDR1 is SGHAT, CDR2 FQNNGV. The V end was cut by 0 bases, the J end by 2 bases, with 11 bases between. CDR3 sequence: CASSLELVGPYEQYF. In nucleotides, the CDR3 is TGTGCCAGCAGCTTAGAACTTGTAGGGCCCTACGAGCAGTACTTC.

In this sample, this clonotype turned up a few times. The gene calls are TRBV29-1 and TRBJ2-1; no firm D call. CDR1 SQVTM and CDR2 ANQGSEA come from the germline V gene. Trimming removed 3 bases at V and 4 bases at J, with 7 bases between. This CDR3 contains 12 residues. CDR3 loop: CSVDTEYNEQFF. The CDR3 coding sequence is TGCAGCGTTGATACTGAATACAATGAGCAGTTCTTC.

This sequence joins TRBV9 and TRBJ2-5; 7 bases are a match to TRBD1. Germline CDR1 and CDR2: SGDLS and YYNGEE. J gave up 7 bases and V 0 bases, and 3 bases lay outside the gene matches. CDR3 size: 13 residues. The CDR3 reads CASSVGQGSTQYF. In nucleotides, the CDR3 is TGTGCCAGCAGCGTAGGACAGGGTTCGACCCAGTACTTC.

The gene calls are TRBV24-1 and TRBJ2-7, with 11 nucleotides matching TRBD2. The germline CDR1 and CDR2 sequences are KGHDR and SFDVKD. The ends lost 3 bases at V and 2 bases at J; junction bases unmatched: 2. The CDR3 runs 15 residues. CDR3 sequence reads: CATSDETSGTYEQYF. Written as DNA, the CDR3 is TGTGCCACCAGTGATGAGACTAGCGGGACCTACGAGCAGTACTTC.

In DNA form, the CDR3 reads TGTGCCACCAGTGATTGGCGGCTCTCCGAGCAGTACTTC. Translating it yields CATSDWRLSEQYF. The chain joins TRBV24-1 to TRBJ2-7; unclear D gene. The length of the CDR3 is 13 residues. Germline loops: CDR1 KGHDR, CDR2 SFDVKD. The V end lost 2 bases, the J end lost 6 bases, and 10 bases lay between the germline ends.

Ten or more counts support this clonotype. The chain is built from TRBV12-3 or TRBV12-4 and TRBJ2-1, with D perhaps matching TRBD1 (5 bases). The germline V and J ends were trimmed by 4 bases and 4 bases, with 11 bases remaining between them. This CDR3 spans 14 amino acids. CDR3 sequence (DNA): TGTGCCAGCAGTTACCTGGGGCGGTACAATGAGCAGTTCTTC. This gives the protein CASSYLGRYNEQFF.

This clonotype occurred a few times. V usage is TRBV5-7 and J usage is TRBJ1-1; D not resolved. TRBV5-7 is treated as an ORF (open reading frame) with a function not yet certain. V was cut by 0 bases and J by 8 bases, with 11 bases left in between. This CDR3 has 13 residues. The CDR3 loop reads CASSLGEPREAFF. For the CDR3, the DNA is TGTGCCAGCAGCTTGGGAGAGCCGAGGGAAGCTTTCTTT.

The V call is TRBV20-1, the J call TRBJ2-1, with no clear D. The CDR3 is 15 residues long. V was shortened by 5 bases and J by 5 bases, with 19 bases between the two germline ends. Germline assignment: CDR1 DFQATT and CDR2 SNEGSKA (reference sequence). The CDR3 DNA reads TGCAGTGCTTCCGATGATGATGACACCCACAATGAGCAGTTCTTC. This sequence encodes CSASDDDDTHNEQFF.

V is TRBV2 and J is TRBJ2-7, with a weak D call TRBD1 (5 bases). Per germline, CDR1 SNHLY and CDR2 FYNNEI. V was pared by 8 bases and J by 0 bases, with 17 bases between. This CDR3 spans 15 amino acids. DNA for the CDR3: TGTGCCAGCGAGACAGTTGAACCCGCCTCCTACGAGCAGTACTTC. Its translation: CASETVEPASYEQYF.

For this clonotype: A much bigger clone sits one base away, suggesting this may be a read error. The rearrangement uses TRBV7-2 and TRBJ2-3; possible D gene TRBD2, 5 bases. The germline gives CDR1 SGHTA, CDR2 FQGNSA. V was trimmed by 0 bases and J by 1 base, leaving 5 bases between them. The CDR3 runs to 14 residues. The CDR3 is CASSLARGTDTQYF. CDR3 in DNA: TGTGCCAGCAGCTTAGCGCGGGGCACAGATACGCAGTATTTT.

The chain uses TRBV7-9 and TRBJ2-5; the match to TRBD2 covers 7 bases. Trimming cost V 5 bases and J 5 bases; bases outside gene matches: 11. This CDR3 spans 15 amino acids. Germline lookup yields CDR1 SEHNR and CDR2 FQNEAQ (reference sequence). The CDR3 DNA sequence: TGTGCCAGCAGCGCCCGGGACGGGGAGGGGGAGACCCAGTACTTC. It encodes CASSARDGEGETQYF.

This clonotype was recorded a few times. J is TRBJ2-3 and V is TRBV20-1; 10 bases align to TRBD2. The CDR3 consists of 14 residues. Germline CDR1 reads DFQATT; CDR2 reads SNEGSKA (reference sequence). J gave up 4 bases and V 5 bases, and 6 bases lay outside the gene matches. The CDR3 here is CSADSGGLADTQYF. For the CDR3, the DNA is TGCAGTGCTGATAGCGGGGGGCTTGCAGATACGCAGTATTTT.

Notes on this clonotype: One end of the junction is discordant with germline, which a read error may explain. CDR3 in amino acids: CASSLEGQEETQYF. Written as DNA, the CDR3 is TGTGCTAGCAGCCTAGAAGGGCAGGAAGAGACCCAGTACTTC. This chain joins TRBV7-7 and TRBJ2-5, with D unresolved. This CDR3 has 14 residues. Germline V gives CDR1 SSHAT, CDR2 FNYEAQ (reference sequence).

The V call is TRBV12-3 or TRBV12-4, the J call TRBJ2-7; D may match TRBD1 or TRBD2 (7 bases each). The CDR3 runs to 15 residues. Trimming removed 3 bases at V and 0 bases at J, with 12 bases between. The DNA for the CDR3 is TGTGCCAGCAGTTTCCCAGGGGGGGACTCCTACGAGCAGTACTTC. Amino acid sequence: CASSFPGGDSYEQYF.

The chain employs TRBV12-3 or TRBV12-4 and TRBJ1-3; D remains unclear. This CDR3 contains 15 residues. The V gene lost 4 bases and the J gene lost 0 bases, with 10 bases spanning the gap. CDR3 in DNA: TGTGCCAGCAGTTCAAACATAGACTCTGGAAACACCATATATTTT. It yields the protein CASSSNIDSGNTIYF.

This clonotype came up a few times. This sequence joins TRBV7-9 and TRBJ1-1, with D uncertain. Per the germline V gene, CDR1 is SEHNR and CDR2 is FQNEAQ (reference sequence). This CDR3 is built from 11 residues. The ends were cut back, 6 bases at V and 6 bases at J, with 8 bases in the middle. The CDR3 sequence is CASRLASEAFF. CDR3 sequence (DNA): TGTGCCAGCAGACTCGCTTCTGAAGCTTTCTTT. The full variable domain, in which reference TRBV7-9 and TRBJ1-1 provide the parts outside the CDR3, is DTGVSQNPRHKITKRGQNVTFRCDPISEHNRLYWYRQTLGQGPEFLTYFQNEAQLEKSRLLSDRFSAERPKGSFSTLEIQRTEQGDSAMYLCASRLASEAFFGQGTRLTVV.

This chain joins TRBV29-1 and TRBJ2-7; D is uncertain. Trimming took off 3 bases at V and 1 base at J, with 7 bases between the two ends. Germline lookup yields CDR1 SQVTM and CDR2 ANQGSEA. CDR3 length: 12 amino acids. CDR3 DNA: TGCAGCGTTGAGCTGGATTCCTACGAGCAGTACTTC. Translation gives CSVELDSYEQYF.

The rearrangement joins TRBV20-1 to TRBJ2-4; no reliable D call. Trimming left V 2 bases short and J 0 bases short, with 8 bases between. Germline CDR1 DFQATT, CDR2 SNEGSKA (reference sequence). The CDR3 is made up of 14 amino acids. The CDR3 region is CSARIILAKNIQYF. The CDR3 region has the DNA TGCAGTGCTAGAATAATTCTAGCCAAAAACATTCAGTACTTC.

CDR3 sequence reads: CVSGAYYEQYF. CDR3 sequence (DNA): TGTGTTTCAGGGGCATACTACGAGCAGTACTTC. The chain is built from TRBV2 and TRBJ2-7; tentatively, D is TRBD1 (6 bases). Germline V gene lookup returns CDR1 SNHLY and CDR2 FYNNEI. This CDR3 is 11 amino acids long.

The V and J genes are TRBV29-1 and TRBJ1-2; TRBD1 matches at 9 bases. There are 13 residues in the CDR3. Germline V gene data show CDR1 as SQVTM and CDR2 as ANQGSEA. J gave up 5 bases and V 6 bases, and 7 bases lay outside the gene matches. The CDR3 is CSVTGGAGYGYTF. CDR3 DNA: TGCAGCGTAACAGGGGGCGCAGGGTATGGCTACACCTTC.

The chain joins TRBV20-1 to TRBJ2-7; TRBD1 matches 9 bases. This CDR3 comprises 15 residues. Germline-derived CDR1 and CDR2 are DFQATT and SNEGSKA (reference sequence). Losses at the gene ends were 2 bases for V and 4 bases for J; bases not matched to a gene: 9. CDR3 protein: CSARQWDRAVYEQYF. The CDR3 coding sequence is TGCAGTGCTAGACAGTGGGACAGGGCGGTTTACGAGCAGTACTTC.

This rearrangement joins TRBV11-2 to TRBJ2-1; 10 nucleotides agree with TRBD1. The germline V gene has CDR1 SGHAT and CDR2 FQNNGV. This CDR3 is 16 amino acids long. J was trimmed by 7 bases and V by 1 base; bases with no gene match: 7. CDR3 sequence: CASSLGWTGGGNEQFF. DNA of the CDR3: TGTGCCAGCAGCTTAGGATGGACAGGGGGAGGAAATGAGCAGTTCTTC.

This sequence joins TRBV7-3 and TRBJ1-1; no definite D call. CDR3 length equals 13 residues. Deletions cut 1 base from V and 4 bases from J, with 7 bases between. CDR1 is SGHTA and CDR2 is FQGTGA in the germline V gene. The CDR3 reads CASSLISGTEAFF. The CDR3 bases are TGTGCCAGCAGCTTAATTTCGGGCACTGAAGCTTTCTTT.

This clonotype was seen more than once but under ten times. This chain links TRBV12-3 or TRBV12-4 with TRBJ2-7, with D unresolved. The CDR3 has 13 amino acids. The V and J ends lost 1 base and 6 bases respectively, with 10 bases between them. CDR3: CASSLGQAVEQYF. The CDR3 nucleotides are TGTGCCAGCAGTTTAGGGCAGGCGGTCGAGCAGTACTTC.

V gene TRBV12-3 or TRBV12-4 combines with J gene TRBJ2-5; D may match TRBD1 or TRBD2 (7 bases each). The CDR3 is 16 residues long. Trimming took 3 bases from V and 3 from J, leaving 17 bases between them. CDR3 nucleotides: TGTGCCAGCAGTTTGGGGGGGACAGAGGAAAAAGAGACCCAGTACTTC. Amino acid sequence: CASSLGGTEEKETQYF.

This clonotype was counted a few times. The chain recombines TRBV7-9 with TRBJ2-7; 8 positions match TRBD1. The CDR3 covers 15 residues. Germline V gene sequence: CDR1 SEHNR, CDR2 FQNEAQ (reference sequence). J lost 2 bases, V lost 1 base, and 4 bases had no gene match. The CDR3 sequence is CASSLGQGIPYEQYF. Written as DNA, the CDR3 is TGTGCCAGCAGCTTAGGACAGGGGATCCCCTACGAGCAGTACTTC.

This clonotype appeared many times. A junction boundary mismatches the germline segment, possibly from a read error. This chain connects TRBV6-6 to TRBJ2-7; TRBD1 might be the D (6 bases). The CDR3 consists of 11 residues. Germline-derived CDR1 and CDR2 are MNHNY and SVGAGI (reference sequence). The CDR3 sequence: CASRGSYEQYF. CDR3 sequence (DNA): TGCGCCAGCAGGGGTTCGTACGAGCAGTACTTC.

This clonotype was observed a handful of times. The J gene is TRBJ2-7, the V gene TRBV27; D might be TRBD1 or TRBD2, each matching 6 bases. Germline CDR1 MNHEY, CDR2 SMNVEV (reference sequence). The germline V and J ends were trimmed by 2 bases and 7 bases, with 27 bases remaining between them. CDR3 size: 18 residues. CDR3 DNA sequence: TGTGCCAGCAGTTTACAGGGGACTCCTCCCATCCCCGCTACGGAGCAGTACTTC. Protein: CASSLQGTPPIPATEQYF.

The chain recombines TRBV5-1 with TRBJ2-2; 7 bases agree with TRBD2. The CDR3 spans 16 residues. Per the germline V gene, CDR1 is SGHRS and CDR2 is YFSETQ. The V segment lost 4 bases and the J segment 0 bases; nucleotides outside the gene matches: 6. In DNA form, the CDR3 reads TGCGCCAGCAGCACCCGCGGGGGAACGAACACCGGGGAGCTGTTTTTT. Amino acid sequence: CASSTRGGTNTGELFF.

There are a few counts of this clonotype. The genes are TRBV6-5 and TRBJ2-7; 14 bases match TRBD2. Germline V gene sequence: CDR1 MNHEY, CDR2 SVGAGI. After removal of 2 bases from V and 4 bases from J, the junction contained 4 bases not matched to a gene. The CDR3 totals 16 residues. The CDR3 reads CASSYGTSGGDYEQYF. As DNA, the CDR3 is TGTGCCAGCAGTTACGGGACTAGCGGGGGAGATTACGAGCAGTACTTC.

This clonotype was picked up a small number of times. The rearrangement links TRBV12-3 or TRBV12-4 to TRBJ1-4; no clear D gene. The CDR3 runs 14 residues. Trimming left V 2 bases short and J 7 bases short, with 11 bases between. CDR3 sequence (DNA): TGTGCCAGCAGTTTAACCCAAGGCGGTGAAAAACTGTTTTTT. Its protein is CASSLTQGGEKLFF.